The 25 T cell receptor beta chains reported below all come from one sample, sequenced in a study of blood T cell repertoires in COVID-19. Produced via immunoSEQ multiplex PCR; TCRdb's table is partial and in-frame only. The sample has 250,000 to 350,000 clones, approximately 86% seen once; the top ten hold about 8.9%. The source material was PBMCs or T cells enriched from blood (not recorded which). All receptors derive from a young woman who had recovered from COVID-19.

This chain connects TRBV5-4 to TRBJ1-2; D uncertain. The V gene lost 1 base and the J gene lost 2 bases, with 9 bases spanning the gap. This CDR3 is 14 amino acids long. Looked up from germline, CDR1 is SGHNT and CDR2 is YYREEE (reference sequence). As DNA, the CDR3 is TGTGCCAGCAGCTTGAGCTTAGAGAACTATGGCTACACCTTC. It is translated as CASSLSLENYGYTF.

This sequence joins TRBV5-4 and TRBJ1-2; the match to TRBD1 covers 7 bases. V trimming: 3 bases; J trimming: 5 bases; junction bases outside the gene matches: 4. Germline CDR1 reads SGHNT; CDR2 reads YYREEE (reference sequence). The CDR3 has 13 amino acids. CDR3 nucleotides: TGTGCCAGCAGCTACGGGGACAGTTATGGCTACACCTTC. Amino acid sequence: CASSYGDSYGYTF.

This sequence joins TRBV7-9 and TRBJ2-7; 8 nucleotides match TRBD1. Germline-derived CDR1 and CDR2 are SEHNR and FQNEAQ (reference sequence). The CDR3 is 13 residues long. With V trimmed by 3 bases and J by 7 bases, 5 bases remained unmatched. The CDR3 is CASSLDRDGEQYF. CDR3 in DNA: TGTGCCAGCAGCTTGGACAGGGATGGTGAGCAGTACTTC.

This chain's CDR3 is CASSLLQETQYF. The CDR3 DNA is TGTGCCAGCAGCCTACTCCAAGAGACCCAGTACTTC. The chain is built from TRBV3-1 (or the pseudogene TRBV3-2) and TRBJ2-5, with D hard to call. V lost 4 bases and J 1 base, leaving 4 bases between the germline ends. In germline, CDR1 is LGHDT, CDR2 YNNKEL (reference sequence). This CDR3 is built from 12 residues.

The sample holds one count of this clone. This chain uses TRBV7-2 with TRBJ2-7; D may be TRBD2 (6 bases). Germline loops: CDR1 SGHTA, CDR2 FQGNSA. The V gene lost 2 bases and the J gene lost 2 bases, with 10 bases spanning the gap. CDR3 length: 14 amino acids. The CDR3 region is CASSLIGGTYEQYF. CDR3 nucleotides: TGTGCCAGCAGCTTAATTGGGGGGACCTACGAGCAGTACTTC.

The chain uses TRBV19 and TRBJ1-2; 10 nucleotides agree with TRBD1. The germline V gene has CDR1 LNHDA and CDR2 SQIVND (reference sequence). The CDR3 is 15 residues long. V trimming: 3 bases; J trimming: 2 bases; junction bases outside the gene matches: 3. CDR3 residues: CASSIQDRGNYGYTF. The CDR3 nucleotides are TGTGCCAGTAGTATCCAGGACAGGGGGAACTATGGCTACACCTTC. Drawing the rest from reference TRBV19 and TRBJ1-2, the complete variable domain is DGGITQSPKYLFRKEGQNVTLSCEQNLNHDAMYWYRQDPGQGLRLIYYSQIVNDFQKGDIAEGYSVSREKKESFPLTVTSAQKNPTAFYLCASSIQDRGNYGYTFGSGTRLTVV.

This chain uses TRBV28 with TRBJ2-5; 10 nucleotides line up with TRBD2. The V and J ends lost 7 bases and 0 bases, in that order; junction bases with no gene match: 11. The V gene's germline CDR1 is MDHEN and CDR2 SYDVKM. CDR3 size: 17 residues. CDR3 bases: TGTGCCAGCATCACGAGGGGGCTAGCGGGGGACCAAGAGACCCAGTACTTC. Residues: CASITRGLAGDQETQYF.

V gene TRBV11-1 combines with J gene TRBJ2-5; the match to TRBD1 covers 7 bases. The CDR3 has 14 amino acids. The V segment lost 4 bases and the J segment 5 bases; nucleotides outside the gene matches: 7. The germline V gene encodes CDR1 SGHAT and CDR2 FQDESV (reference sequence). The CDR3 loop reads CASSSRDRGETQYF. CDR3 DNA: TGTGCCAGCAGCTCCCGGGACAGAGGGGAGACCCAGTACTTC.

Many counts were recorded for this clone. DNA of the CDR3: TGTGCCAGCAGTGACTCTAGCGGGGGGGCCAGCAATGAGCAGTTCTTC. Protein sequence: CASSDSSGGASNEQFF. This chain connects TRBV6-4 to TRBJ2-1, with 11 bases fitting TRBD2. After removal of 0 bases from V and 6 bases from J, the junction contained 4 bases not matched to a gene. Germline assignment: CDR1 MRHNA and CDR2 SNTAGT. CDR3 size: 16 residues.

V usage is TRBV5-1 and J usage is TRBJ1-1, with D hard to call. V lost 0 bases, J lost 3 bases, and 9 bases lay in between. The CDR3 consists of 14 residues. Germline V gene lookup returns CDR1 SGHRS and CDR2 YFSETQ. CDR3 loop: CASSLVVADTEAFF. The CDR3 coding sequence is TGCGCCAGCAGCTTGGTTGTCGCGGACACTGAAGCTTTCTTT.

The chain links TRBV5-1 to TRBJ1-4; D unresolved. Germline V gene sequence: CDR1 SGHRS, CDR2 YFSETQ. The CDR3 consists of 15 residues. Trimming removed 0 bases from V and 0 bases from J, with 6 bases in between. CDR3 loop: CASSLGDATNEKLFF. The CDR3, as DNA: TGCGCCAGCAGCTTGGGAGATGCAACTAATGAAAAACTGTTTTTT.

The chain joins TRBV12-3 or TRBV12-4 to TRBJ2-2, with D uncertain. Trimming left V 6 bases short and J 3 bases short, with 8 bases between. The CDR3 sequence is 13 residues long. CDR3: CASSLGDTGELFF. In nucleotides, the CDR3 is TGTGCCAGCAGCCTAGGAGACACCGGGGAGCTGTTTTTT.

The chain carries TRBV28 and TRBJ2-7, with D perhaps TRBD2 (5 bases). CDR1 is MDHEN and CDR2 is SYDVKM in the germline V gene. V lost 6 bases and J lost 3, with 24 bases in between. The CDR3 length is 17 residues. The CDR3 bases are TGTGCCAGCAGCTTCACCGGGGTGCGAAATAGTTTCTACGAGCAGTACTTC. It encodes CASSFTGVRNSFYEQYF.

This CDR3 is CASSPTGLEETQYF. The CDR3 coding sequence is TGTGCCAGCAGCCCAACAGGGCTGGAAGAGACCCAGTACTTC. The chain uses TRBV5-6 and TRBJ2-5; possibly TRBD1 for D (6 bases). V was trimmed by 4 bases and J by 3 bases, leaving 13 bases between them. The CDR3 sequence is 14 residues long. Germline assignment: CDR1 SGHDT and CDR2 YYEEEE.

The chain carries TRBV12-3 or TRBV12-4 and TRBJ2-1; D call uncertain. Between the trimmed V and J ends, which lost 6 bases and 2 bases, there was a span of 5 bases. This CDR3 comprises 12 residues. As DNA, the CDR3 is TGTGCCAGCAGGACTCCCTACAATGAGCAGTTCTTC. As protein: CASRTPYNEQFF.

The V gene is TRBV4-3, the J gene TRBJ1-4; D may be TRBD1 (5 bases). Germline V gene lookup returns CDR1 LGHNA and CDR2 YSLEER. V lost 4 bases, J lost 2 bases, and 14 bases lay in between. The CDR3 runs 16 residues. CDR3 coding DNA: TGCGCCAGCAGCCCTAGGCCGGGGGGGACTAATGAAAAACTGTTTTTT. Translated: CASSPRPGGTNEKLFF.

The sample holds a few counts of this clone. V is TRBV25-1 and J is TRBJ2-7, with 7 bases that match TRBD2. Germline-derived CDR1 and CDR2 are MGHDK and SYGVNS. V shed 1 base, J shed 3 bases, and the junction held 9 bases outside the gene matches. There are 16 residues in the CDR3. The CDR3 sequence is CASSEWGGDYDYEQYF. The CDR3 DNA follows: TGTGCCAGCAGTGAATGGGGTGGGGACTATGACTACGAGCAGTACTTC.

V usage is TRBV6-5 and J usage is TRBJ1-5, with 7 positions matching TRBD1. The CDR3 sequence is 14 residues long. Germline trimming cut 5 bases from V and 5 bases from J; bases unmatched to any gene: 6. Germline V gene sequence: CDR1 MNHEY, CDR2 SVGAGI. The CDR3 spells CASSSSGGYQPQHF. Here the CDR3 DNA reads TGTGCCAGCAGTAGTTCAGGGGGATATCAGCCCCAGCATTTT.

This chain links TRBV5-6 with TRBJ1-1; 11 nucleotides match TRBD1. In germline, CDR1 is SGHDT, CDR2 YYEEEE. The CDR3 extends over 16 amino acids. The V segment lost 2 bases and the J segment 5 bases; nucleotides outside the gene matches: 8. The CDR3 here is CASSFPPGTGGTEAFF. The DNA of the CDR3 is TGTGCCAGCAGCTTTCCACCCGGGACAGGGGGTACTGAAGCTTTCTTT.

With respect to this clone: Other DNA sequences in the same sample also yield this CDR3. The CDR3 sequence: CSVAGLAGTDTQYF. The CDR3 DNA reads as TGCAGCGTCGCGGGACTAGCGGGGACAGATACGCAGTATTTT. The chain combines TRBV29-1 with TRBJ2-3, with 13 bases that match TRBD2. With V trimmed by 6 bases and J by 3 bases, 3 bases remained unmatched. The CDR3 covers 14 residues. Germline V gene data show CDR1 as SQVTM and CDR2 as ANQGSEA.

The CDR3 sequence is CATSSDRRSNQPQHF. CDR3 in DNA: TGTGCCACCAGCAGCGACAGAAGAAGCAATCAGCCCCAGCATTTT. The rearrangement uses TRBV15 and TRBJ1-5; D may be TRBD1 (5 bases). The CDR3 has 15 residues. Germline V lookup: CDR1 LNHNV, CDR2 YYDKDF (reference sequence). V was shortened by 3 bases and J by 1 base, with 10 bases between the two germline ends.

The V gene is TRBV7-9, the J gene TRBJ1-5; a possible D gene is TRBD1 (5 bases). Trimming pared 4 bases from V and 5 bases from J, leaving 12 bases between. The CDR3 is made up of 14 amino acids. Germline values: CDR1 SEHNR, CDR2 FQNEAQ (reference sequence). The CDR3: CASSSGVEHQPQHF. The CDR3 coding sequence is TGTGCCAGCAGCTCGGGGGTGGAGCATCAGCCCCAGCATTTT.

J is TRBJ1-2 and V is TRBV7-9; tentative D call: TRBD1 (6 bases). In germline, CDR1 is SEHNR, CDR2 FQNEAQ (reference sequence). Trimming left V 1 base short and J 13 bases short, with 10 bases between. This CDR3 has 11 residues. CDR3 sequence (DNA): TGTGCCAGCAGCTTAGGTCCCAGGGGCACCTTC. Protein: CASSLGPRGTF. Filled out from reference TRBV7-9 and TRBJ1-2, the complete variable domain reads DTGVSQNPRHKITKRGQNVTFRCDPISEHNRLYWYRQTLGQGPEFLTYFQNEAQLEKSRLLSDRFSAERPKGSFSTLEIQRTEQGDSAMYLCASSLGPRGTFGSGTRLTVV.

V gene TRBV24-1 combines with J gene TRBJ1-2; D is perhaps TRBD1 (5 bases). There are 15 residues in the CDR3. Trimming left V 4 bases short and J 6 bases short, with 17 bases between. CDR1 and CDR2 (germline): KGHDR, SFDVKD. CDR3 residues: CATSDLYRGGDGYTF. As DNA, the CDR3 is TGTGCCACCAGTGACCTCTATAGGGGCGGTGATGGCTACACCTTC.

The genes are TRBV5-8 and TRBJ1-2, with unresolved D. The V gene lost 3 bases and the J gene lost 0 bases, with 6 bases spanning the gap. The CDR3 contains 13 residues. Per germline, CDR1 SGHTS and CDR2 YDEGEE. CDR3 nucleotides: TGTGCCAGCAGCTCCGACTCTAACTATGGCTACACCTTC. Its translation: CASSSDSNYGYTF.